This T cell receptor beta chain was identified during a study of CD8+ T cells in alopecia areata. In the study overall: For the treated group, dosing was oral tofacitinib at 5 to 10 mg twice daily. Study conclusions and caveats: Lesional scalp displayed greater clonality than normal scalp, most notably in alopecia totalis/universalis.

Germline CDR1 and CDR2: MRHNA and SNTAGT. The V and J ends lost 3 bases and 7 bases respectively, with 14 bases between them. This CDR3 contains 14 residues. Comments on this clone: What it recognizes is unknown.

Investigators isolated RNA and reverse transcribed it into cDNA to act as the sequencing template. Assay: immunoSEQ multiplex PCR; the TCRdb copy retains only in-frame clones and omits some. Altogether 110,000 or so clones are present, around two fifths being singletons, with the ten largest covering 2.5% to 3.5%. Both peripheral blood and punch biopsies of lesional scalp skin were obtained from patients who had alopecia areata. Sequences were obtained from CD4+ T cells sorted from blood. The chain employs TRBV6-4 and TRBJ2-3; D not certain. The source is a human donor with alopecia areata. The CDR3 region is CASSETLDQNTQYF. The CDR3 nucleotides read TGTGCCAGCAGTGAAACGCTAGACCAGAATACGCAGTATTTT.